In its sample, the clone carrying this T cell receptor (beta chain) was seen many times. TCR beta CDR3 region amplification was performed from RNA transcripts. Researchers ran a first-round RT-PCR on the TCR CDR3 using the HTBI primer set. One entry per CDR3 protein results from TCRdb running MiXCR on the multiplex PCR reads. This sample has under 550,000 distinct CDR3 sequences, with roughly 13% found just once. The CDR3 extends over 15 amino acids. With V trimmed by 6 bases and J by 3 bases, 7 bases remained unmatched. CDR1 is SGHVS, CDR2 FQNEAQ, per germline. This sample was taken from a study of T cells in Graves' hyperthyroidism and ophthalmopathy. A lack of ophthalmopathy progression within 18 months defined stable Graves' hyperthyroidism.

This TCR was recovered from a woman between 18 and 29 years old with Graves' hyperthyroidism. Sequenced input: blood. The rearrangement joins TRBV7-8 to TRBJ2-3; 9 bases are shared with TRBD2. In DNA, the CDR3 is TGTGCCAGCAGTACAAGCGGGAGGAGTACAGATACGCAGTATTTT. Its translation is CASSTSGRSTDTQYF.